Given below is one T cell receptor (beta chain) in context. Its antigen is still unknown. There are no base qualities to consult, and no much larger clone falls within one base. The immunoSEQ hsTCRB v3.0 assay was used at survey level resolution for TRB variable region sequencing. A depth of about 35,000-50,000 T-cell genomes per sample was targeted for TRB sequencing. Pooled TRB libraries were sequenced on an Illumina MiSeq with a v3 150-cycle kit. The original methods were these. Repertoire analysis ran in R within a reproducible Nextflow workflow covering QC, data transformation and analysis. LymphoSeq2, an R package for exploring AIRR-Seq data, was used to implement the custom analyses. A few samples yielding fewer than 5000 total TRB sequences were excluded, leaving 188 analyzed HIV repertoires. Among the approximately 190 HIV repertoires that were kept, around 59 were collected before ART initiation and about 130 were collected after ART initiation. Repertoires were downsampled to 5000 TRB nucleotide sequences, with summary statistics averaged over 100 downsampling iterations. The analysis kept only TRB sequences whose CDR3 regions were at least seven amino acids long. Diversity was assessed using a clonality score derived from Shannon entropy and using the Gini coefficient. In the repertoire networks, any two of the top 5000 CDR3 amino acid sequences were linked whenever the two sequences differed by an edit distance of one. Antigen specificity groups and MHC restriction were predicted for TRB CDR3 amino acid sequences with GLIPH2. To flag known associations with CMV, EBV, HIV or tissue antigens, CDR3 amino acid sequences were compared against VDJdb and McPAS-TCR. Pre-ART, post-ART and control groups were compared with Wilcoxon signed-rank tests and Holm-Bonferroni correction. TCRdb obtained this table from immuneACCESS and retained in-frame rearrangements with V and J assigned. These tables miss some clones; where compared with another copy, unresolved V genes account for less than half of the shortfall, and the remainder is unexplained. The DNA was the basis for D and trimming; V, J and clone size are from that table. The sample yields some 21,000 clones; roughly four fifths were counted once. 5% of the sample comes from the top ten.

To be included, a participant needed at least one PBMC sample from before ART initiation plus at least two post-ART samples. Every participant with HIV received treatment in the United States of America. Cryopreserved samples of about 1-10 million PBMC were thawed and washed before DNA extraction. At the time of the earliest PBMC sample, participants with HIV were aged between roughly 20 and 54 years. Per participant, PBMC samples came from 1-4 timepoints prior to ART initiation and 2-8 timepoints following ART initiation, for a median of 7 samples. Serial HIV viral load, CD4+ T-cell count, ART history and demographic data were obtained for every participant. Genomic DNA was extracted from unsorted PBMC with a Qiagen kit on a QIAcube, processed in batches of 12 samples. These data are taken from a study of long-term antiretroviral therapy in people with HIV (dated 2022 in TCRdb). Regarding the study in general: Collection of the earliest samples took place about a decade ahead of the 2015 WHO recommendation for immediate ART, at a time when ART was typically delayed until CD4 counts fell. Whether ART initiation and durable HIV suppression were associated with changes in peripheral blood TRB repertoire composition and diversity was tested in a retrospective serial study. From some 28 adults with confirmed HIV infection, the cohort provided 150 to 200 cryopreserved PBMC samples, gathered serially across a mean of approximately six years (range 1-12). Among the 25 to 30 participants with HIV, ten to twelve were female. No cross-contamination during QIAcube processing was shown when test extractions of a monoclonal T-cell line were performed alongside over 25 polyclonal samples.

What the study reported, not specific to this receptor: Compared with controls, HIV repertoires had narrower CDR3 length ranges, and the network structure pointed to an antigen-experienced repertoire that shifted only slightly toward naive after ART. A significant increase in TRB diversity was found to be associated with ART initiation, although TRB diversity was observed to remain significantly below that of transplant donor controls even after long-term ART. The repertoire was dominated across all time points by expanded TRB clones identified before ART initiation, although this dominance was seen to fluctuate and to decrease in many PLHIV after ART. Inferences about post-ART repertoire changes are limited because no data were available on ART adherence, viral resistance or therapy changes. The samples were dated from about 2004 to 2018, and the ART regimens that were used may be less effective than current ART regimens. Because cell numbers in pre-ART samples were limited, unsorted PBMC were profiled instead of sorted CD4+ and CD8+ T cells. Since PBMC availability was limited, sequencing covered only the TCR beta chain, with no alpha chain pairing.

The junction shows trimming of 1 base on V and 6 bases on J, plus 10 bases between the germline ends. CDR1 and CDR2 are read off the germline V gene as SGHAT and FQNNGV. Its CDR3 holds 13 amino acids, cysteine through phenylalanine. Only CDR3 DNA is held: 39 bases, read in frame from base 1. This sequence originates from a man in his fifties with HIV. Sequenced here: unsorted PBMCs, sampled 0.3 years after starting antiretroviral therapy. The sequence is built from TRBV11-2 and TRBJ2-7; 5 matching bases give a weak D call of TRBD1. DNA sequence: TGTGCCAGCAGCTTAGTTAGGGGTGCCGAGCAGTACTTC. This encodes CASSLVRGAEQYF.